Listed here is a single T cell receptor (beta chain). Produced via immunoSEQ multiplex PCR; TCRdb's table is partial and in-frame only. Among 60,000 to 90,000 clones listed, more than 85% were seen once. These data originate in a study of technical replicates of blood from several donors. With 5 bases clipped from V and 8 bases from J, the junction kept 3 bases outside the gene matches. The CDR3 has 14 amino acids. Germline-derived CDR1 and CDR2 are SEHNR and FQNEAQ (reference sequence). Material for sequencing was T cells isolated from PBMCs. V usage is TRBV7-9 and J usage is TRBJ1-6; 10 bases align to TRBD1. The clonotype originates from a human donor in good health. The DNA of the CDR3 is TGTGCCAGCAGCGTCGGACAGGGGGATTCACCCCTCCACTTT. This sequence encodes CASSVGQGDSPLHF. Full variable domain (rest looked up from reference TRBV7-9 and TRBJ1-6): DTGVSQNPRHKITKRGQNVTFRCDPISEHNRLYWYRQTLGQGPEFLTYFQNEAQLEKSRLLSDRFSAERPKGSFSTLEIQRTEQGDSAMYLCASSVGQGDSPLHFGNGTRLTVT.